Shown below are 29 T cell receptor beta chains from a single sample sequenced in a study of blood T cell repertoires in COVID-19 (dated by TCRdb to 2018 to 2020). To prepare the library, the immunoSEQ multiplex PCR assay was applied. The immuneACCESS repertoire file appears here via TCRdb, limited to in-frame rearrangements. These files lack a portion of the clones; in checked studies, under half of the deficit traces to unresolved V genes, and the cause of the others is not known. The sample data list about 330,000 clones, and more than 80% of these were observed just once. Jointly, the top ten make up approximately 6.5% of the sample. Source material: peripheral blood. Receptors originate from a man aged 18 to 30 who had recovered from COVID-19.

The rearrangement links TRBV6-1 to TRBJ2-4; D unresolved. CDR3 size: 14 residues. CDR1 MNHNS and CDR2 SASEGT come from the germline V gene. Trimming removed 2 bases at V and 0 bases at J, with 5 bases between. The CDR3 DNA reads TGTGCCAGCAGTGAATCGAGAGCCAAAAACATTCAGTACTTC. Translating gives CASSESRAKNIQYF.

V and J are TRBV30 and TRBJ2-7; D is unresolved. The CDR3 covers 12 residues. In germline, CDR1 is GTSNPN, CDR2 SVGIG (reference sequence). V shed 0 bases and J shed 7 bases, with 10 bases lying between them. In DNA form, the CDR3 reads TGTGCCTGGAGTGTCAGTCACCTGGAGCAGTACTTC. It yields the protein CAWSVSHLEQYF. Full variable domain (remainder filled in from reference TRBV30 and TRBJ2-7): SQTIHQWPATLVQPVGSPLSLECTVEGTSNPNLYWYRQAAGRGLQLLFYSVGIGQISSEVPQNLSASRPQDRQFILSSKKLLLSDSGFYLCAWSVSHLEQYFGPGTRLTVT.

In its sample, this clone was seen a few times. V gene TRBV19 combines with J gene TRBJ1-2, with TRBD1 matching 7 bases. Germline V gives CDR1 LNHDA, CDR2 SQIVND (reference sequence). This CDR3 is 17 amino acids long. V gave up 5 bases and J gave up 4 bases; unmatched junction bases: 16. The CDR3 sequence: CASSLTDFEGGTYGYTF. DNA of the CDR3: TGTGCCAGTAGTCTCACCGACTTTGAAGGGGGCACCTATGGCTACACCTTC. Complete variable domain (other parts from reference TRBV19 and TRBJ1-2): DGGITQSPKYLFRKEGQNVTLSCEQNLNHDAMYWYRQDPGQGLRLIYYSQIVNDFQKGDIAEGYSVSREKKESFPLTVTSAQKNPTAFYLCASSLTDFEGGTYGYTFGSGTRLTVV.

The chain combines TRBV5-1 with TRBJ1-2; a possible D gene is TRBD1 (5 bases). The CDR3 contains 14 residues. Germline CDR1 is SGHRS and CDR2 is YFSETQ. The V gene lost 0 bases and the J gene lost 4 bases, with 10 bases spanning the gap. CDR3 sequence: CASSLDQGGYGYTF. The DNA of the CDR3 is TGCGCCAGCAGCTTGGATCAGGGAGGCTATGGCTACACCTTC.

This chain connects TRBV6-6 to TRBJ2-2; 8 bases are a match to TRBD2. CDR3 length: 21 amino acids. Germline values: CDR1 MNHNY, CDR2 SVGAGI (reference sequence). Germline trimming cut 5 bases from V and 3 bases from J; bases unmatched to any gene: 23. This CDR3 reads CASSPRGAGESGRDDTGELFF. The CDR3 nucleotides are TGTGCCAGCAGTCCCCGGGGGGCTGGAGAAAGCGGGAGAGACGACACCGGGGAGCTGTTTTTT.

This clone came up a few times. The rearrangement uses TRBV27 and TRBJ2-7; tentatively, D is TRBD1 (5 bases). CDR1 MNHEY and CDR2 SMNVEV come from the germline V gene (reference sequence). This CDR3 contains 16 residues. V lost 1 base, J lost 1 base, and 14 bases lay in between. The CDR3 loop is CASSLWGRVGSYEQYF. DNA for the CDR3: TGTGCCAGCAGTTTATGGGGCAGGGTAGGTTCCTACGAGCAGTACTTC.

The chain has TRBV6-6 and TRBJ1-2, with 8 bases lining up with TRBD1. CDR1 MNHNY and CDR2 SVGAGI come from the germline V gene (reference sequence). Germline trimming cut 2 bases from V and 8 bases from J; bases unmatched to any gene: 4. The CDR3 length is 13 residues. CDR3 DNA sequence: TGTGCCAGCAGTTACGAGGACAGGGACGGCTACACCTTC. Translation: CASSYEDRDGYTF.

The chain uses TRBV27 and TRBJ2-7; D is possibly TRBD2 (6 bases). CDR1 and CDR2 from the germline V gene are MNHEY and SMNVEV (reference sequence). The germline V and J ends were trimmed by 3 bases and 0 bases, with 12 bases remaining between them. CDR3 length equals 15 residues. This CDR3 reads CASSLGAGSSYEQYF. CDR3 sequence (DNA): TGTGCCAGCAGTTTGGGTGCGGGGAGCTCCTACGAGCAGTACTTC.

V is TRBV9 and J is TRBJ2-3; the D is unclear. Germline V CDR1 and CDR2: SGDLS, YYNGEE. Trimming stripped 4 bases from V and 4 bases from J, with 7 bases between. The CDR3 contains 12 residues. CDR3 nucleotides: TGTGCCAGCAGCATCCATGCAGATACGCAGTATTTT. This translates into CASSIHADTQYF. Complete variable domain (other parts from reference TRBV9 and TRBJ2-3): DSGVTQTPKHLITATGQRVTLRCSPRSGDLSVYWYQQSLDQGLQFLIQYYNGEERAKGNILERFSAQQFPDLHSELNLSSLELGDSALYFCASSIHADTQYFGPGTRLTVL.

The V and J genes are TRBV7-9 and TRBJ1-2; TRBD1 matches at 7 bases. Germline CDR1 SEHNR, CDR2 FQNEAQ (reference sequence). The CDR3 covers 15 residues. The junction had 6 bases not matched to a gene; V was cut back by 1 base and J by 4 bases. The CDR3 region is CASSLVGDSIYGYTF. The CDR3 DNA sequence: TGTGCCAGCAGCTTAGTTGGGGACAGCATCTATGGCTACACCTTC.

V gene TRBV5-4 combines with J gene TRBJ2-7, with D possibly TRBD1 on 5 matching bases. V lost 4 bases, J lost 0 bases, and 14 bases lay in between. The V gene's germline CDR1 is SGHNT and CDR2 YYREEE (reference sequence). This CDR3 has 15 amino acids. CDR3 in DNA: TGTGCCAGCAGCCCGGACACCGGAGCCTCCTACGAGCAGTACTTC. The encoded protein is CASSPDTGASYEQYF.

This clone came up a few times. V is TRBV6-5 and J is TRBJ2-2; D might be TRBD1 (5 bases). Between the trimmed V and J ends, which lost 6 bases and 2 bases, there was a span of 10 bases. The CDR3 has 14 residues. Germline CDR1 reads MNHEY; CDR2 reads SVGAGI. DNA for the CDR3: TGTGCCAGCAGGTACGGACACAACACCGGGGAGCTGTTTTTT. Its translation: CASRYGHNTGELFF.

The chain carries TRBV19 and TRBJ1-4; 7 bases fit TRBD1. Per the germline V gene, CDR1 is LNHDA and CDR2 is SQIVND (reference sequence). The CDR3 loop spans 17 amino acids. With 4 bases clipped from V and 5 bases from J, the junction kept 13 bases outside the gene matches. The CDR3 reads CASSNLLPTGENEKLFF. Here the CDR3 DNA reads TGTGCCAGTAGTAACCTTCTCCCAACAGGGGAAAATGAAAAACTGTTTTTT.

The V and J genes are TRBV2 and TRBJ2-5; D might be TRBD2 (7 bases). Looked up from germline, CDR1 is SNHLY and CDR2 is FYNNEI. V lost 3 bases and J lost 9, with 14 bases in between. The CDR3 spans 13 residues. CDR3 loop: CASSDGGAASQYF. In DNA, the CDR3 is TGTGCCAGCAGTGATGGGGGGGCGGCCTCCCAGTACTTC.

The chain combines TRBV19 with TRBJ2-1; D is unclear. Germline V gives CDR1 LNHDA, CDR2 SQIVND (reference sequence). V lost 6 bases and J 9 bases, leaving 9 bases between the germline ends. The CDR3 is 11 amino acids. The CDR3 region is CASRFIGEQFF. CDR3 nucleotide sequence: TGTGCCAGTAGGTTCATCGGTGAGCAGTTCTTC.

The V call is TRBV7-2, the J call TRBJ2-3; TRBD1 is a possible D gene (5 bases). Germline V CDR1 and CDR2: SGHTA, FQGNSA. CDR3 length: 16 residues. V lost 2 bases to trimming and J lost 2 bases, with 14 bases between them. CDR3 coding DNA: TGTGCCAGCAGCTTACAGGGAACCCGTCCCACAGATACGCAGTATTTT. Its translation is CASSLQGTRPTDTQYF. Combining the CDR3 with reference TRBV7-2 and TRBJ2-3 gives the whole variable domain GAGVSQSPSNKVTEKGKDVELRCDPISGHTALYWYRQSLGQGLEFLIYFQGNSAPDKSGLPSDRFSAERTGGSVSTLTIQRTQQEDSAVYLCASSLQGTRPTDTQYFGPGTRLTVL.

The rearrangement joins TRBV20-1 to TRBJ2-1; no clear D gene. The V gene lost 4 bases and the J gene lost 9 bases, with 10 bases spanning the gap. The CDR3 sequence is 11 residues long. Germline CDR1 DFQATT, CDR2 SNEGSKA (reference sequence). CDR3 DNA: TGCAGTGCTAAGGTAGGAGTTGAGCAGTTCTTC. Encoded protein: CSAKVGVEQFF.

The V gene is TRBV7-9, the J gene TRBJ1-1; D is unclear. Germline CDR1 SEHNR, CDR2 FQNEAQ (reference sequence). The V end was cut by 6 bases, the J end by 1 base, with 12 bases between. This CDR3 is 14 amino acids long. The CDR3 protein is CASRNRGENTEAFF. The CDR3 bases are TGTGCCAGCAGGAACCGGGGAGAGAACACTGAAGCTTTCTTT.

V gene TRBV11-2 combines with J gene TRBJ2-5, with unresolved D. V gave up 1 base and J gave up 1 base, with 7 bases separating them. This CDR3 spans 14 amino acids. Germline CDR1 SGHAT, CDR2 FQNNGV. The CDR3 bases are TGTGCCAGCAGCTTAGTAAGCCTCCAAGAGACCCAGTACTTC. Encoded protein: CASSLVSLQETQYF.

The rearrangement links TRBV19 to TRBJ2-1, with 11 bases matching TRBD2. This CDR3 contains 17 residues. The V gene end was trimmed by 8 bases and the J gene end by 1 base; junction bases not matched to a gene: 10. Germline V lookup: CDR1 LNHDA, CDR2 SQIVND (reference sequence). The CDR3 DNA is TGTGCCAGTTCTGGACTAGCGGGCCACTCATCCTACAATGAGCAGTTCTTC. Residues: CASSGLAGHSSYNEQFF.

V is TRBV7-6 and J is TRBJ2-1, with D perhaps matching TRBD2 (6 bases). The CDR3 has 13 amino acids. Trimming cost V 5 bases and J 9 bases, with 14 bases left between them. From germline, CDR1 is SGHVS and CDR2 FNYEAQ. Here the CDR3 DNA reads TGTGCCAGCAGCGGACTGACTAGTAGTGAGCAGTTCTTC. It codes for CASSGLTSSEQFF.

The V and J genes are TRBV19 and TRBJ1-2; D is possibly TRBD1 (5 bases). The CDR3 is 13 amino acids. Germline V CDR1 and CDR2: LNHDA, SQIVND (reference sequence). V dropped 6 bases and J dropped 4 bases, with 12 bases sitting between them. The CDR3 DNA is TGTGCCAGTAGCCAGGGAGGGAGCTATGGCTACACCTTC. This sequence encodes CASSQGGSYGYTF. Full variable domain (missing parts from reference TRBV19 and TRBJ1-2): DGGITQSPKYLFRKEGQNVTLSCEQNLNHDAMYWYRQDPGQGLRLIYYSQIVNDFQKGDIAEGYSVSREKKESFPLTVTSAQKNPTAFYLCASSQGGSYGYTFGSGTRLTVV.

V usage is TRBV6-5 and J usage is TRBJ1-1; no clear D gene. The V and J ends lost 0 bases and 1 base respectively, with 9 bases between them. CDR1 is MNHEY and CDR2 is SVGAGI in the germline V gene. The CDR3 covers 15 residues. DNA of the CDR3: TGTGCCAGCAGTTACTCGAGGGCAGAGAACACTGAAGCTTTCTTT. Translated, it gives CASSYSRAENTEAFF.

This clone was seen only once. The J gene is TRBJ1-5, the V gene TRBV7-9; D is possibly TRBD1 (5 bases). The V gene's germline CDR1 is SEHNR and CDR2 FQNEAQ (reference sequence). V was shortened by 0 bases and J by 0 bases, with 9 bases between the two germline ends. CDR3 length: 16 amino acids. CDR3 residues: CASSLAAGNSNQPQHF. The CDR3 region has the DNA TGTGCCAGCAGCTTAGCGGCAGGGAATAGCAATCAGCCCCAGCATTTT.

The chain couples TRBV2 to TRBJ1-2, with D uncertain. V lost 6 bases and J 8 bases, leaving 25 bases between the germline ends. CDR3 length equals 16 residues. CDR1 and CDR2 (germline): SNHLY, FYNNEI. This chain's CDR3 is CASRDSSWPFSGGYTF. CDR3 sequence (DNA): TGTGCCAGCAGGGACTCGTCTTGGCCTTTCTCCGGGGGCTACACCTTC.

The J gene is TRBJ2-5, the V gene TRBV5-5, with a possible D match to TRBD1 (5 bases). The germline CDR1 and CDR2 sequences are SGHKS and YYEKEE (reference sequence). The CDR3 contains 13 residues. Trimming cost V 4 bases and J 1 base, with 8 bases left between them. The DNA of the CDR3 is TGTGCCAGCAGCCTGCAGGGCCAAGAGACCCAGTACTTC. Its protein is CASSLQGQETQYF.

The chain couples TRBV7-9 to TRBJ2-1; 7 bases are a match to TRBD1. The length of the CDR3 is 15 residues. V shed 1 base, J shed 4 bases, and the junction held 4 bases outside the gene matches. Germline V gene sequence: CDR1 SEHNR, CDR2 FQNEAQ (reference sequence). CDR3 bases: TGTGCCAGCAGCTTAGGAACAGGGGTTTACAATGAGCAGTTCTTC. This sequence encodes CASSLGTGVYNEQFF. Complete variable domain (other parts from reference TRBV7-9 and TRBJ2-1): DTGVSQNPRHKITKRGQNVTFRCDPISEHNRLYWYRQTLGQGPEFLTYFQNEAQLEKSRLLSDRFSAERPKGSFSTLEIQRTEQGDSAMYLCASSLGTGVYNEQFFGPGTRLTVL.

The CDR3 sequence is CASTLRSGGDYEQYF. CDR3 bases: TGTGCCAGCACCCTGAGGAGCGGGGGAGACTACGAGCAGTACTTC. The chain is built from TRBV27 and TRBJ2-7; 8 bases match TRBD2. The V gene end was trimmed by 7 bases and the J gene end by 3 bases; junction bases not matched to a gene: 11. Germline V gene sequence: CDR1 MNHEY, CDR2 SMNVEV (reference sequence). The CDR3 spans 15 residues.

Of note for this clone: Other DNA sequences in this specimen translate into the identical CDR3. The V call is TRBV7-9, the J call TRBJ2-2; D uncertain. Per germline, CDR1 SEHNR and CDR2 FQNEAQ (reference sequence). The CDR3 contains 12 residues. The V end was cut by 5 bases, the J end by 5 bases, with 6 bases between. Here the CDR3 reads CASSGGTGELFF. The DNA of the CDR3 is TGTGCCAGCAGCGGCGGAACCGGGGAGCTGTTTTTT.